A single sample gave rise to the 13 T cell receptor beta chains below, sequenced in a study of identical twins. TCRdb called the 5' RACE reads again in MiXCR, with one record for every CDR3 protein. The repertoire holds hundreds of thousands of distinct CDR3 sequences, with under 8.5% as singletons. The data also belong to a second study, concerning yellow fever vaccine responses in identical twins.

The sequencing input was PBMCs. The receptors here all came from a young woman in good health.

This clonotype occurred many times. This chain uses TRBV27 with TRBJ2-1; 11 bases line up with TRBD2. The CDR3 consists of 15 residues. Germline V gene lookup returns CDR1 MNHEY and CDR2 SMNVEV (reference sequence). The trim removed 4 bases at V and 7 bases at J, leaving 6 bases unmatched. CDR3 sequence: CASSSLAGGINEQFF. The CDR3 bases are TGTGCCAGCAGTTCCCTAGCGGGGGGTATAAATGAGCAGTTCTTC.

The V and J genes are TRBV10-3 and TRBJ1-1; TRBD1 might be the D (5 bases). Deletions cut 10 bases from V and 5 bases from J, with 11 bases between. The CDR3 totals 11 residues. Per the germline V gene, CDR1 is ENHRY and CDR2 is SYGVKD. CDR3 coding DNA: TGTGCCACCCAGGGAGGGACTGAAGCTTTCTTT. Protein sequence: CATQGGTEAFF.

The rearrangement uses TRBV5-6 and TRBJ2-3; D is unresolved. V lost 0 bases and J lost 1, with 12 bases in between. The germline V gene encodes CDR1 SGHDT and CDR2 YYEEEE. The CDR3 totals 16 residues. The CDR3 DNA follows: TGTGCCAGCAGCTTGGGGGCCCCGGTCGGCACAGATACGCAGTATTTT. Residues: CASSLGAPVGTDTQYF.

This clonotype was recorded at least ten times. The gene calls are TRBV5-1 and TRBJ2-3; possible D gene TRBD2, 5 bases. The CDR3 covers 16 residues. Per the germline V gene, CDR1 is SGHRS and CDR2 is YFSETQ. V was clipped by 0 bases and J by 1 base, with 12 bases between them. The CDR3 coding sequence is TGCGCCAGCAGCTTGGACGGGGTAAAGGGCACAGATACGCAGTATTTT. Translating gives CASSLDGVKGTDTQYF.

The rearrangement uses TRBV27 and TRBJ2-7; D gene unclear. The germline gives CDR1 MNHEY, CDR2 SMNVEV (reference sequence). This CDR3 comprises 10 residues. Between the trimmed V and J ends, which lost 10 bases and 2 bases, there was a span of 6 bases. The CDR3 nucleotides are TGTGCCACCACGACCTACGAGCAGTACTTC. Encoded protein: CATTTYEQYF.

This clonotype was recorded many times. The chain is built from TRBV12-3 or TRBV12-4 and TRBJ2-1; 7 nucleotides match TRBD2. The CDR3 sequence is 15 residues long. Losses at the gene ends were 5 bases for V and 5 bases for J; bases not matched to a gene: 9. CDR3 nucleotides: TGTGCCAGCAGTCTTACGGGAGGTACCCACAATGAGCAGTTCTTC. The encoded protein is CASSLTGGTHNEQFF.

This clonotype was seen only a few times. The chain carries TRBV7-9 and TRBJ2-3, with 7 bases fitting TRBD1. After removal of 1 base from V and 3 bases from J, the junction contained 7 bases not matched to a gene. The CDR3 totals 16 residues. Germline values: CDR1 SEHNR, CDR2 FQNEAQ (reference sequence). The CDR3 DNA reads as TGTGCCAGCAGCTTAGGAGACAGGGCTTTGACAGATACGCAGTATTTT. It is translated as CASSLGDRALTDTQYF.

This clonotype was detected only a few times. V usage is TRBV29-1 and J usage is TRBJ1-2; D gene unclear. Trimming left V 3 bases short and J 4 bases short, with 18 bases between. Germline values: CDR1 SQVTM, CDR2 ANQGSEA. This CDR3 has 15 residues. CDR3 in DNA: TGCAGCGTTGATCTCGGGCAGGACCGTGGCTATGGCTACACCTTC. Translating gives CSVDLGQDRGYGYTF. Full variable domain (outside the CDR3, taken from reference TRBV29-1 and TRBJ1-2): SAVISQKPSRDICQRGTSLTIQCQVDSQVTMMFWYRQQPGQSLTLIATANQGSEATYESGFVIDKFPISRPNLTFSTLTVSNMSPEDSSIYLCSVDLGQDRGYGYTFGSGTRLTVV.

The V and J genes are TRBV12-3 or TRBV12-4 and TRBJ2-7, with 10 nucleotides matching TRBD2. This CDR3 has 16 amino acids. V lost 6 bases and J lost 1; bases outside the gene matches: 9. The chain's CDR3 is CASSSSKREGSYEQYF. The CDR3 DNA sequence: TGTGCCAGCAGCTCCTCAAAGCGGGAGGGTTCCTACGAGCAGTACTTC.

This clonotype was found many times. The chain links TRBV5-6 to TRBJ1-1; D call uncertain. Germline lookup yields CDR1 SGHDT and CDR2 YYEEEE. This CDR3 comprises 13 residues. V lost 5 bases and J 6 bases, leaving 14 bases between the germline ends. The CDR3 reads CASSPSQVAEAFF. The CDR3 nucleotides are TGTGCCAGCAGTCCTTCTCAGGTTGCTGAAGCTTTCTTT.

The V call is TRBV28, the J call TRBJ2-7; the match to TRBD2 covers 10 bases. CDR3 length equals 14 residues. The V and J ends lost 6 bases and 4 bases, in that order; junction bases with no gene match: 6. The germline V gene encodes CDR1 MDHEN and CDR2 SYDVKM. CDR3 sequence: CASRKSGRGYEQYF. CDR3 DNA sequence: TGTGCCAGCAGAAAAAGCGGGAGGGGGTACGAGCAGTACTTC.

This clonotype has ten or more counts. This chain links TRBV7-9 with TRBJ1-2, with D hard to call. V gave up 2 bases and J gave up 3 bases, with 7 bases separating them. The CDR3 is made up of 13 amino acids. The germline V gene has CDR1 SEHNR and CDR2 FQNEAQ (reference sequence). For the CDR3, the DNA is TGTGCCAGCAGCTTACTTGTGGACTATGGCTACACCTTC. This gives the protein CASSLLVDYGYTF.

The V gene is TRBV6-2 or TRBV6-3, the J gene TRBJ1-6, with D unclear. The V and J ends lost 6 bases and 8 bases respectively, with 11 bases between them. The CDR3 is made up of 13 amino acids. Germline CDR1 reads MNHEY; CDR2 reads SVGEGT. CDR3 nucleotide sequence: TGTGCCAGCAGGGGCAGACGATATTCACCCCTCCACTTT. It is translated as CASRGRRYSPLHF.